The 18 T cell receptor beta chains below all came from one sample that was sequenced in a study of shared clonotypes between healthy human individuals. The protocol was immunoSEQ multiplex PCR, while the TCRdb copy is restricted to in-frame clones and leaves out a portion. Here the sample spans roughly 2,000,000 clones, about 95% being singletons. CD45RO negativity and positive selection for CCR7 defined naive CD8 cells, a population that excluded terminally differentiated effector memory CD45RA+ cells. The specimen was naive CD8+ T cells sorted from blood. The receptors shown here come from a man aged 18 to 35 in good health.

The chain combines TRBV2 with TRBJ2-7; D possibly matches TRBD1 or TRBD2 (6 bases each). Germline CDR1 is SNHLY and CDR2 is FYNNEI. CDR3 length: 17 amino acids. Trimming removed 1 base at V and 5 bases at J, with 21 bases between. As DNA, the CDR3 is TGTGCCAGCAGTGAAGAAGGGGGTTTCGGGGGACGGAACGAGCAGTACTTC. The encoded protein is CASSEEGGFGGRNEQYF.

The V call is TRBV6-5, the J call TRBJ2-7; D gene unclear. CDR1 and CDR2 from the germline V gene are MNHEY and SVGAGI. V dropped 2 bases and J dropped 7 bases, with 9 bases sitting between them. The CDR3 extends over 12 amino acids. This chain's CDR3 is CASSYGASEQYF. The CDR3 DNA reads TGTGCCAGCAGTTACGGAGCGAGTGAGCAGTACTTC.

This chain uses TRBV4-3 with TRBJ1-5, with D possibly being TRBD1 (6 bases). Deletions cut 2 bases from V and 3 bases from J, with 11 bases between. In germline, CDR1 is LGHNA, CDR2 YSLEER. The CDR3 covers 15 residues. CDR3 sequence: CASSQSRQANQPQHF. Here the CDR3 DNA reads TGCGCCAGCAGCCAATCGCGACAGGCCAATCAGCCCCAGCATTTT.

V is TRBV2 and J is TRBJ1-2; D remains unclear. V dropped 9 bases and J dropped 6 bases, with 17 bases sitting between them. The germline gives CDR1 SNHLY, CDR2 FYNNEI. The CDR3 loop spans 13 amino acids. Here the CDR3 reads CAREPTNGDGYTF. The DNA for the CDR3 is TGTGCCAGAGAACCCACAAATGGAGATGGCTACACCTTC. The full variable domain, in which reference TRBV2 and TRBJ1-2 provide the parts outside the CDR3, is EPEVTQTPSHQVTQMGQEVILRCVPISNHLYFYWYRQILGQKVEFLVSFYNNEISEKSEIFDDQFSVERPDGSNFTLKIRSTKLEDSAMYFCAREPTNGDGYTFGSGTRLTVV.

V is TRBV28 and J is TRBJ2-5, with a weak D call TRBD2 (6 bases). This CDR3 has 13 amino acids. Germline CDR1 and CDR2: MDHEN and SYDVKM. V lost 4 bases to trimming and J lost 8 bases, with 14 bases between them. CDR3 loop: CASSWDLGGTQYF. As DNA, the CDR3 is TGTGCCAGCAGTTGGGACCTCGGGGGAACCCAGTACTTC.

V gene TRBV11-2 combines with J gene TRBJ2-2; TRBD2 matches at 7 bases. CDR1 is SGHAT and CDR2 is FQNNGV in the germline V gene. The ends lost 4 bases at V and 4 bases at J; junction bases unmatched: 6. The CDR3 has 15 residues. The CDR3 nucleotides are TGTGCCAGCAGCTGGAGCGGGGAGGTCACCGGGGAGCTGTTTTTT. It translates to CASSWSGEVTGELFF.

In the case of this clone: Different DNA sequences within this sample yield the same CDR3. The chain employs TRBV7-9 and TRBJ2-7, with TRBD2 identical over 13 bases. V gave up 4 bases and J gave up 0 bases; unmatched junction bases: 0. Germline V gene lookup returns CDR1 SEHNR and CDR2 FQNEAQ (reference sequence). This CDR3 contains 15 residues. CDR3 in amino acids: CASSWTSGSSYEQYF. CDR3 bases: TGTGCCAGCAGCTGGACTAGCGGGAGCTCCTACGAGCAGTACTTC. The full variable domain, its missing parts supplied by reference TRBV7-9 and TRBJ2-7, is DTGVSQNPRHKITKRGQNVTFRCDPISEHNRLYWYRQTLGQGPEFLTYFQNEAQLEKSRLLSDRFSAERPKGSFSTLEIQRTEQGDSAMYLCASSWTSGSSYEQYFGPGTRLTVT.

CDR3 in amino acids: CASSAAGGITDTQYF. In DNA form, the CDR3 reads TGTGCCAGCAGTGCAGCGGGGGGCATCACAGATACGCAGTATTTT. This chain connects TRBV6-1 to TRBJ2-3; 9 positions agree with TRBD2. The CDR3 runs to 15 residues. Per germline, CDR1 MNHNS and CDR2 SASEGT. V was pared by 4 bases and J by 2 bases, with 4 bases of the junction left unmatched.

Notes on this clone: Other nucleotide sequences in the sample specify the same CDR3. The rearrangement uses TRBV7-8 and TRBJ2-5; D is uncertain. V was clipped by 0 bases and J by 2 bases, with 4 bases between them. This CDR3 spans 13 amino acids. In germline, CDR1 is SGHVS, CDR2 FQNEAQ. CDR3 sequence: CASSLAEQETQYF. The CDR3 nucleotides read TGTGCCAGCAGCTTAGCAGAACAAGAGACCCAGTACTTC.

The J gene is TRBJ1-1, the V gene TRBV13; the match to TRBD1 covers 7 bases. CDR1 PRHDT and CDR2 FYEKMQ come from the germline V gene (reference sequence). The CDR3 is made up of 14 amino acids. V was clipped by 7 bases and J by 7 bases; unmatched bases: 12. CDR3 in DNA: TGTGCCAGCAACACCCTCCGGGACAGCAATGAAGCTTTCTTT. This translates into CASNTLRDSNEAFF.

For this clone: This CDR3 is also generated by other DNA sequences in the sample. This rearrangement joins TRBV5-1 to TRBJ2-7; D is possibly TRBD1 (6 bases). The CDR3 is made up of 15 amino acids. Germline values: CDR1 SGHRS, CDR2 YFSETQ. The V end lost 0 bases, the J end lost 4 bases, and 14 bases lay between the germline ends. CDR3 residues: CASSLEAGRGYEQYF. DNA for the CDR3: TGCGCCAGCAGCTTGGAGGCGGGCAGGGGATACGAGCAGTACTTC.

The chain recombines TRBV10-1 with TRBJ1-2, with TRBD1 matching over 7 bases. Trimming cost V 6 bases and J 4 bases; bases outside gene matches: 8. CDR1 is WNHNN, CDR2 SYGVQD, per germline (reference sequence). The CDR3 loop spans 14 amino acids. The CDR3 bases are TGCGCCAGCAGCTCAAACGGGACAGTCTATGGCTACACCTTC. Amino acid sequence: CASSSNGTVYGYTF.

The V call is TRBV4-1, the J call TRBJ2-7; 8 bases match TRBD2. V dropped 4 bases and J dropped 2; count of bases not matched to a gene: 7. Germline CDR1 reads MGHRA; CDR2 reads YSYEKL. This CDR3 is 15 amino acids long. The CDR3 DNA is TGCGCCAGCAGCCCCAGAGCGGGAGAGGCCTACGAGCAGTACTTC. Translation gives CASSPRAGEAYEQYF.

This rearrangement joins TRBV6-1 to TRBJ2-2; tentatively, D is TRBD2 (6 bases). Germline-derived CDR1 and CDR2 are MNHNS and SASEGT. V lost 4 bases to trimming and J lost 2 bases, with 17 bases between them. There are 17 residues in the CDR3. The CDR3 loop reads CASSGSGFSGNTGELFF. CDR3 sequence (DNA): TGTGCCAGCAGTGGCAGCGGGTTCAGCGGAAACACCGGGGAGCTGTTTTTT.

The rearrangement uses TRBV6-1 and TRBJ2-7; perhaps TRBD1 as D (5 bases). The CDR3 is 16 residues long. The germline V and J ends were trimmed by 1 base and 0 bases, with 13 bases remaining between them. The germline V gene has CDR1 MNHNS and CDR2 SASEGT. The CDR3: CASSEVPGHSSYEQYF. The CDR3 DNA is TGTGCCAGCAGTGAAGTTCCAGGACACAGCTCCTACGAGCAGTACTTC.

This chain links TRBV6-4 with TRBJ1-1; 8 nucleotides line up with TRBD1. The CDR3 is 13 amino acids. The V segment lost 6 bases and the J segment 3 bases; nucleotides outside the gene matches: 3. The germline V gene has CDR1 MRHNA and CDR2 SNTAGT. The CDR3 reads CASRATGDTEAFF. CDR3 in DNA: TGTGCCAGCAGGGCGACAGGGGACACTGAAGCTTTCTTT.

The chain recombines TRBV7-6 with TRBJ2-3; D not resolved. The CDR3 totals 17 residues. Germline lookup yields CDR1 SGHVS and CDR2 FNYEAQ. V lost 2 bases, J lost 2 bases, and 17 bases lay in between. The CDR3 region has the DNA TGTGCCAGCAGCTTATACTCGAGGTTAGCATTCACAGATACGCAGTATTTT. It is translated as CASSLYSRLAFTDTQYF.

CDR3: CASRETGRGETQYF. The CDR3 DNA follows: TGTGCCAGCAGGGAAACGGGGCGGGGGGAGACCCAGTACTTC. The V and J genes are TRBV7-8 and TRBJ2-5; 7 nucleotides align to TRBD2. V lost 6 bases to trimming and J lost 5 bases; unmatched junction nucleotides: 9. CDR3 size: 14 residues. The germline CDR1 and CDR2 sequences are SGHVS and FQNEAQ.